This entry concerns a single TCR beta chain. The sample originates from a study of blood T cell repertoires in COVID-19. Using immunoSEQ multiplex PCR, the repertoire was profiled, and TCRdb retains in-frame clones only, with some absent. The sample lists fewer than 200,000 clones, 85% to 90% occurring once. V dropped 3 bases and J dropped 5; count of bases not matched to a gene: 4. The CDR3 runs 12 residues. Germline V gene data show CDR1 as GTSNPN and CDR2 as SVGIG (reference sequence). J is TRBJ2-7 and V is TRBV30, with 7 bases aligning to TRBD1. Sequencing was performed on peripheral blood. This TCR was recovered from a man aged 35 to 55 with active or convalescent COVID-19. The CDR3 sequence: CAWSNRGDEQYF. The DNA for the CDR3 is TGTGCCTGGAGCAACAGGGGTGACGAGCAGTACTTC.